These 24 T cell receptor beta chains came from one sample sequenced in a study of cytomegalovirus exposure and HLA in healthy donors. The PCR ran on 60 Vbeta and 13 Jbeta primers. Method: immunoSEQ multiplex PCR; TCRdb's copy keeps in-frame clones and lacks some. The table includes some 180,000 clones, roughly 74% detected once. The specimen sequenced was PBMCs. All receptors derive from a woman in her 30s in good health and CMV-seronegative.

The chain links TRBV5-1 to TRBJ2-5; 9 positions match TRBD1. V gave up 3 bases and J gave up 12 bases; unmatched junction bases: 3. CDR1 SGHRS and CDR2 YFSETQ come from the germline V gene. The CDR3 runs 11 residues. The CDR3 spells CASSSRTGEYF. CDR3 sequence (DNA): TGCGCCAGCAGCTCAAGGACAGGGGAGTACTTC.

The J gene is TRBJ2-5, the V gene TRBV5-6; 8 bases align to TRBD1. The CDR3 totals 17 residues. From germline, CDR1 is SGHDT and CDR2 YYEEEE. V lost 1 base, J lost 4 bases, and 12 bases stayed unmatched. The CDR3: CASSLIRGRIWGETQYF. The DNA for the CDR3 is TGTGCCAGCAGCTTGATCAGGGGGCGAATTTGGGGAGAGACCCAGTACTTC.

The genes are TRBV5-1 and TRBJ2-2, with D tentatively TRBD2 (7 bases). The CDR3 covers 16 residues. V was shortened by 0 bases and J by 4 bases, with 13 bases between the two germline ends. Germline lookup yields CDR1 SGHRS and CDR2 YFSETQ. The DNA for the CDR3 is TGCGCCAGCAGCTTGGAGGGGGGGCGAATCACCGGGGAGCTGTTTTTT. Encoded protein: CASSLEGGRITGELFF.

The chain recombines TRBV28 with TRBJ1-3, with D maybe TRBD1 (6 bases). The CDR3 length is 15 residues. Germline V CDR1 and CDR2: MDHEN, SYDVKM. With 3 bases removed from V and 3 bases from J, the gap between germline ends came to 12 bases. The CDR3 DNA is TGTGCCAGCAGTTTCCGGGGGGCAGATGGAAACACCATATATTTT. As protein: CASSFRGADGNTIYF.

The chain couples TRBV4-1 to TRBJ2-5; D gene unclear. CDR3 length: 17 residues. CDR1 and CDR2 (germline): MGHRA, YSYEKL. Trimming took 0 bases from V and 0 from J, leaving 14 bases between them. The CDR3 nucleotides are TGCGCCAGCAGCCAAGATAGCTTGGAAACGTACCAAGAGACCCAGTACTTC. Protein sequence: CASSQDSLETYQETQYF.

V and J are TRBV27 and TRBJ2-1, with 9 bases matching TRBD2. Germline values: CDR1 MNHEY, CDR2 SMNVEV (reference sequence). V gave up 1 base and J gave up 7 bases; unmatched junction bases: 11. CDR3 length: 17 residues. In nucleotides, the CDR3 is TGTGCCAGCAGTTTATTGGGCGGGACTAGCAGAAGGAATGAGCAGTTCTTC. It encodes CASSLLGGTSRRNEQFF.

The rearrangement joins TRBV10-3 to TRBJ2-7, with TRBD2 matching over 11 bases. Germline loops: CDR1 ENHRY, CDR2 SYGVKD. Losses at the gene ends were 3 bases for V and 2 bases for J; bases not matched to a gene: 9. The CDR3 runs 17 residues. The CDR3 region is CAISDDSGRVPPYEQYF. CDR3 DNA sequence: TGTGCCATCAGTGATGATAGCGGGAGGGTCCCCCCCTACGAGCAGTACTTC.

This chain links TRBV7-8 with TRBJ1-2, with a weak D call TRBD1 (5 bases). The CDR3 consists of 14 residues. The germline gives CDR1 SGHVS, CDR2 FQNEAQ. V lost 1 base and J 6 bases, leaving 12 bases between the germline ends. The DNA of the CDR3 is TGTGCCAGCAGCTTAGACGGGGGACCGAATGGCTACACCTTC. Translating it yields CASSLDGGPNGYTF.

The chain uses TRBV27 and TRBJ2-1; possible D gene TRBD2, 7 bases. Germline V lookup: CDR1 MNHEY, CDR2 SMNVEV (reference sequence). The CDR3 length is 14 residues. V was trimmed by 5 bases and J by 9 bases, leaving 17 bases between them. CDR3 bases: TGTGCCAGCAGTCTGATACGGGGGGCTCCTGAGCAGTTCTTC. It is translated as CASSLIRGAPEQFF.

The genes are TRBV11-2 and TRBJ2-7; the D gene is possibly TRBD1 (6 bases). This CDR3 region has 14 residues. The germline V gene has CDR1 SGHAT and CDR2 FQNNGV. The V and J ends lost 5 bases and 2 bases respectively, with 13 bases between them. This CDR3 reads CASSRTGLAYEQYF. The CDR3 region has the DNA TGTGCCAGCAGCCGTACAGGGCTTGCCTACGAGCAGTACTTC.

V is TRBV29-1 and J is TRBJ1-4; maybe TRBD1 (5 bases). This CDR3 has 16 residues. Trimming removed 2 bases at V and 0 bases at J, with 13 bases between. The germline V gene has CDR1 SQVTM and CDR2 ANQGSEA. In nucleotides, the CDR3 is TGCAGCGTTGAAAAATTGGGGCATGCAACTAATGAAAAACTGTTTTTT. Its translation: CSVEKLGHATNEKLFF.

The chain employs TRBV19 and TRBJ1-5, with a possible D match to TRBD1 (5 bases). V lost 7 bases and J 3 bases, leaving 10 bases between the germline ends. CDR3 length: 13 amino acids. CDR1 and CDR2 from the germline V gene are LNHDA and SQIVND (reference sequence). This CDR3 is CASKGLDNQPQHF. The DNA of the CDR3 is TGTGCCAGTAAGGGACTTGACAATCAGCCCCAGCATTTT.

There are a few counts of this clone. This sequence joins TRBV5-4 and TRBJ1-5; TRBD1 aligns across 7 bases. This CDR3 comprises 16 residues. The germline gives CDR1 SGHNT, CDR2 YYREEE (reference sequence). V was pared by 0 bases and J by 5 bases, with 8 bases of the junction left unmatched. The DNA of the CDR3 is TGTGCCAGCAGCTTGGCCCCCGGGACAGCTGATCAGCCCCAGCATTTT. Protein product: CASSLAPGTADQPQHF.

The chain employs TRBV13 and TRBJ2-5; TRBD1 agrees at 7 bases. The V segment lost 2 bases and the J segment 1 base; nucleotides outside the gene matches: 4. Germline loops: CDR1 PRHDT, CDR2 FYEKMQ (reference sequence). This CDR3 spans 15 amino acids. CDR3 nucleotide sequence: TGTGCCAGCAGCTTAACAGGGGTCCTCCAAGAGACCCAGTACTTC. Its translation is CASSLTGVLQETQYF.

This clone was seen once. At one of its ends the junction is not consistent with the germline gene, which may arise from a read error. The chain employs TRBV7-7 and TRBJ2-5; TRBD2 aligns across 7 bases. The CDR3 has 11 amino acids. Germline-derived CDR1 and CDR2 are SSHAT and FNYEAQ (reference sequence). The CDR3 bases are TGTGCTAGCAGCTCGGGGGGGACCCAGTACTTC. This codes for CASSSGGTQYF.

The chain combines TRBV19 with TRBJ2-3; 9 bases align to TRBD1. The germline V gene encodes CDR1 LNHDA and CDR2 SQIVND (reference sequence). With 6 bases clipped from V and 5 bases from J, the junction kept 9 bases outside the gene matches. This CDR3 region has 15 residues. The CDR3 DNA reads as TGTGCCAGTAGGCCGGACAGGGGCCGGGGAGATACGCAGTATTTT. It yields the protein CASRPDRGRGDTQYF.

This clone has just a few counts. This chain joins TRBV7-8 and TRBJ1-1, with no clear D. V lost 1 base to trimming and J lost 0 bases, with 9 bases between them. The CDR3 runs 15 residues. Germline V gives CDR1 SGHVS, CDR2 FQNEAQ. CDR3 bases: TGTGCCAGCAGCTTAGATGGCGGGATGAACACTGAAGCTTTCTTT. It yields the protein CASSLDGGMNTEAFF.

The chain joins TRBV18 to TRBJ2-1, with 7 bases aligning to TRBD2. V was clipped by 5 bases and J by 3 bases; unmatched bases: 10. The CDR3 is made up of 16 amino acids. Germline V gene sequence: CDR1 KGHSH, CDR2 LQKENI. The CDR3 reads CASSGPGRGYYNEQFF. The CDR3 nucleotides are TGTGCCAGCTCAGGTCCTGGGCGGGGGTACTACAATGAGCAGTTCTTC.

The chain has TRBV6-1 and TRBJ2-7; TRBD1 is a possible D gene (5 bases). V lost 7 bases to trimming and J lost 6 bases, with 13 bases between them. This CDR3 region has 12 residues. CDR1 is MNHNS, CDR2 SASEGT, per germline. The CDR3 DNA reads TGTGCCAGCAAAATTAGGGGTGGCGAGCAGTACTTC. This encodes CASKIRGGEQYF.

Only one count was recorded for this clone. V gene TRBV6-5 combines with J gene TRBJ1-2; 8 bases are a match to TRBD1. Germline trimming cut 6 bases from V and 8 bases from J; bases unmatched to any gene: 11. The CDR3 loop spans 14 amino acids. CDR1 is MNHEY and CDR2 is SVGAGI in the germline V gene. Here the CDR3 reads CASRPGQEYVGYTF. The CDR3 DNA follows: TGTGCCAGCAGACCGGGACAGGAGTATGTAGGCTACACCTTC.

J is TRBJ2-7 and V is TRBV25-1, with TRBD2 as a possible D gene (6 bases). The CDR3 has 14 residues. Trimming shortened V by 4 bases and J by 2 bases, and 12 bases separated the two germline ends. Germline V gene lookup returns CDR1 MGHDK and CDR2 SYGVNS. CDR3 in DNA: TGTGCCAGCAGTGGACTAGGGAACCCCTACGAGCAGTACTTC. Translation gives CASSGLGNPYEQYF.

The chain is built from TRBV18 and TRBJ1-6, with D perhaps TRBD1 (5 bases). The CDR3 loop spans 15 amino acids. The V gene lost 2 bases and the J gene lost 5 bases, with 10 bases spanning the gap. Per germline, CDR1 KGHSH and CDR2 LQKENI. The DNA of the CDR3 is TGTGCCAGCTCACCAGTTGTAGGGGATAATTCACCCCTCCACTTT. As protein: CASSPVVGDNSPLHF.

The chain couples TRBV7-2 to TRBJ1-5; maybe TRBD1 (5 bases). The germline gives CDR1 SGHTA, CDR2 FQGNSA. The germline V and J ends were trimmed by 4 bases and 5 bases, with 15 bases remaining between them. This CDR3 spans 15 amino acids. CDR3 in DNA: TGTGCCAGCAGCTCAGCGACGGGGGTAGATCAGCCCCAGCATTTT. Translated, it gives CASSSATGVDQPQHF.

The rearrangement joins TRBV27 to TRBJ2-1, with 7 positions matching TRBD1. This CDR3 has 15 amino acids. Trimming removed 4 bases from V and 8 bases from J; junction bases left unmatched: 11. Germline V gene data show CDR1 as MNHEY and CDR2 as SMNVEV (reference sequence). DNA for the CDR3: TGTGCCAGCAGTTCACTGACAGGGAAGGCTCATGAGCAGTTCTTC. It is translated as CASSSLTGKAHEQFF.